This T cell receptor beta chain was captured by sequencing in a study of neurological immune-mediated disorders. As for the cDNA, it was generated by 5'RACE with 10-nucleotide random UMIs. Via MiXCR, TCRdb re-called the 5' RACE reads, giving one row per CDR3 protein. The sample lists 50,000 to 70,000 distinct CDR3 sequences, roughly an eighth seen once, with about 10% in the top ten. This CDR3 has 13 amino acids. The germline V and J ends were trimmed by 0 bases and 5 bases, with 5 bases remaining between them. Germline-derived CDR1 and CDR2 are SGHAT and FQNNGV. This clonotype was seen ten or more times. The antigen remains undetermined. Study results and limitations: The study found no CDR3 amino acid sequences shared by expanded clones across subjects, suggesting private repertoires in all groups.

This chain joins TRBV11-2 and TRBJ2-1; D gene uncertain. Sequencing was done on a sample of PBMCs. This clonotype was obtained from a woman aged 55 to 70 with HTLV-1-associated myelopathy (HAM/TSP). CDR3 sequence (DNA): TGTGCCAGCAGCTTAGAGGTCAACAATGAGCAGTTCTTC. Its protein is CASSLEVNNEQFF.